These 8 T cell receptor beta chains share one sample of origin, sequenced in a study of blood T cell repertoires in COVID-19. The table came from immunoSEQ multiplex PCR; TCRdb's copy has only in-frame clones and leaves some out. Of some 150,000 clones in the sample, 75% to 90% were seen once. Sequences were obtained from peripheral blood. Receptors were obtained from a man aged 55 to 69 with acute or convalescent COVID-19.

The gene calls are TRBV7-3 and TRBJ2-1, with 11 bases that match TRBD2. Losses at the gene ends were 4 bases for V and 4 bases for J; bases not matched to a gene: 9. Germline V gives CDR1 SGHTA, CDR2 FQGTGA. The CDR3 covers 17 residues. The CDR3, as DNA: TGTGCCAGCAGCTATACGGGTAGCGGGAGGGGTTACAATGAGCAGTTCTTC. It is translated as CASSYTGSGRGYNEQFF.

The chain employs TRBV7-2 and TRBJ2-1, with TRBD2 matching over 13 bases. After removal of 5 bases from V and 6 bases from J, the junction contained 10 bases not matched to a gene. The CDR3 length is 17 residues. Germline CDR1 is SGHTA and CDR2 is FQGNSA. As DNA, the CDR3 is TGTGCCAGCAGCGTCGATTCTCGGACTAGCGGGAGCAATGAGCAGTTCTTC. It encodes CASSVDSRTSGSNEQFF.

The rearrangement joins TRBV6-5 to TRBJ2-3; D is possibly TRBD1 (6 bases). The CDR3 covers 13 residues. Per germline, CDR1 MNHEY and CDR2 SVGAGI. Deletions cut 7 bases from V and 2 bases from J, with 10 bases between. CDR3 nucleotides: TGTGCCAGCAAACGGGACATCACAGATACGCAGTATTTT. Translation gives CASKRDITDTQYF.

This clone showed up just a few times. The V and J genes are TRBV7-5 and TRBJ1-5; the table's D call TRBD1 went unverified against the DNA. TRBV7-5 is a pseudogene. The CDR3 extends over 15 amino acids. The CDR3 spells CARSGPTGVNQPQHF. The CDR3 bases are TGTGCCAGAAGCGGACCGACAGGGGTAAATCAGCCCCAGCATTTT.

The chain employs TRBV4-1 and TRBJ2-3; D may be TRBD2 (5 bases). The germline V gene encodes CDR1 MGHRA and CDR2 YSYEKL. The length of the CDR3 is 12 residues. Trimming took 4 bases from V and 7 from J, leaving 9 bases between them. CDR3 DNA sequence: TGCGCCAGCAGCCTACGCGGGTATACGCAGTATTTT. Translating it yields CASSLRGYTQYF.

The chain combines TRBV7-2 with TRBJ2-7, with TRBD2 identical over 7 bases. V shed 3 bases, J shed 2 bases, and the junction held 4 bases outside the gene matches. The CDR3 has 14 amino acids. The germline gives CDR1 SGHTA, CDR2 FQGNSA. In DNA form, the CDR3 reads TGTGCCAGCAGCTTGGGGCGGGGGACCTACGAGCAGTACTTC. Its protein is CASSLGRGTYEQYF.

The chain carries TRBV28 and TRBJ2-2, with TRBD2 matching over 10 bases. CDR1 and CDR2 (germline): MDHEN, SYDVKM. The CDR3 length is 16 residues. Trimming at V came to 2 bases and at J to 6 bases, leaving 6 bases not matched to a gene. The CDR3 nucleotides read TGTGCCAGCAGTTTAAGAGCGGGAGGGCCTGCCGGGGAGCTGTTTTTT. The encoded protein is CASSLRAGGPAGELFF.

The chain recombines TRBV19 with TRBJ2-2, with 8 positions matching TRBD1. CDR3 length equals 15 residues. The germline V gene encodes CDR1 LNHDA and CDR2 SQIVND (reference sequence). V shed 5 bases, J shed 5 bases, and the junction held 7 bases outside the gene matches. CDR3 amino acids: CASSAGTGGTGELFF. The DNA for the CDR3 is TGTGCCAGTAGTGCCGGGACAGGCGGAACCGGGGAGCTGTTTTTT.